This TCR beta chain appears in the sequencing data of a study of T cells in pancreatic ductal adenocarcinoma. No neoadjuvant therapy was given to the selected pancreatic ductal adenocarcinoma patients before their surgery. The V end was cut by 3 bases, the J end by 1 base, with 8 bases between. CDR1 and CDR2 (germline): SGDLS, YYNGEE. The CDR3 is 14 amino acids. Method: immunoSEQ multiplex PCR; TCRdb's copy keeps in-frame clones and lacks some. The sample carries about 17,000 clones, around nine tenths recorded once. This TCR came from a human donor with pancreatic ductal adenocarcinoma. Sequencing was done on a sample of PBMCs. The J gene is TRBJ1-5, the V gene TRBV9, with a weak D call TRBD1 (6 bases). The chain's CDR3 is CASSGTGSNQPQHF. The DNA of the CDR3 is TGTGCCAGCAGCGGAACAGGGAGCAATCAGCCCCAGCATTTT.